Listed below are T cell receptor beta chains from one sample, sequenced in a study of ipilimumab plus nivolumab after autologous stem cell transplantation. Only in-frame clones appear in the TCRdb table, and some are missing; sequencing was by immunoSEQ multiplex PCR. The data show roughly 43,000 clones, with roughly 90% seen just once and 0.88% held by the top ten. Sequencing used PBMCs, obtained in a trial of ipilimumab plus nivolumab as post-transplant consolidation. The receptors were gathered from a male donor with multiple myeloma. Each CDR3 is given with its conserved first and last residue. D genes are given only for firm matches. Size is stated for part of the rows, as once, few or many counts, or as a class when the clone is expanded.

D gene | J gene | V gene | clone size | CDR3 DNA | CDR3 protein
NA | TRBJ2-3 | TRBV5-1 | NA | TGCGCCAGCAGCTCCAAGCGGGCAAGGGCTACAGATACGCAGTATTTT | CASSSKRARATDTQYF
NA | TRBJ2-3 | TRBV7-3 | NA | TGTGCCAGCAGCTTATCCGGGCAGAACACAGATACGCAGTATTTT | CASSLSGQNTDTQYF
NA | TRBJ1-1 | TRBV7-8 | NA | TGTGCCAGCAGCTTTGAGAACACTGAAGCTTTCTTT | CASSFENTEAFF
TRBD1 | TRBJ1-5 | TRBV4-1 | few | TGCGCCAGCAGCCAGCCGGGCAGGGGGGCGGGCCAGCCCCAGCATTTT | CASSQPGRGAGQPQHF
NA | TRBJ2-2 | TRBV7-2 | NA | TGTGCCAGCAGCCGACCGACGAACACCGGGGAGCTGTTTTTT | CASSRPTNTGELFF
NA | TRBJ1-2 | TRBV19 | few | TGTGCCAGTAGTGTGCAGGGGCCTAAGGAATACACCTTC | CASSVQGPKEYTF
NA | TRBJ2-1 | TRBV7-2 | NA | TGTGCCAGCAGCTTAGGGGGGGCCTGGACTGAGCAGTTCTTC | CASSLGGAWTEQFF
NA | TRBJ1-3 | TRBV19 | NA | TGTGCCAGTAGTATTGACCAGGGCAGCTCTGGAAACACCATATATTTT | CASSIDQGSSGNTIYF
NA | TRBJ1-2 | TRBV9 | once | TGTGCCAGCAGCGTAGCTACAGGCCCCTTGGGCTACACCTTC | CASSVATGPLGYTF
NA | TRBJ1-5 | TRBV30 | few | TGTGCCTGGAGTCCGGGGGCATATAGCAATCAGCCCCAGCATTTT | CAWSPGAYSNQPQHF
NA | TRBJ1-5 | TRBV11-2 | NA | TGTGCCAGCAGCCCTTCCTCTCACATGGCCCAGCATTTT | CASSPSSHMAQHF
TRBD1 | TRBJ1-1 | TRBV6-5 | NA | TGTGCCAGCGGAACCGGACAGGGGGACACTGAAGCTTTCTTT | CASGTGQGDTEAFF
NA | TRBJ1-4 | TRBV7-4 | NA | TGTGCCAGCAGCTTAGTCCGGGGACGGAATGAAAAACTGTTTTTT | CASSLVRGRNEKLFF
NA | TRBJ2-7 | TRBV28 | once | TGTGCCAGCGGTACTAGCTCGGTTGAGGAGCAGTACTTC | CASGTSSVEEQYF
TRBD2 | TRBJ2-5 | TRBV19 | NA | TGTGCCAGTAGTATAGAAGGCGGGGGGGCTGAGACCCAGTACTTC | CASSIEGGGAETQYF
NA | TRBJ1-1 | TRBV7-3 | NA | TGTGCCAGCAGCTCCCGTGGGGGTGACCCTGAAGCTTTCTTT | CASSSRGGDPEAFF
NA | TRBJ2-7 | TRBV30 | few | TGTGCCTGGAGTGTGGACGCACCGGGGGAGCAGTACTTC | CAWSVDAPGEQYF
NA | TRBJ1-6 | TRBV7-9 | NA | TGTGCCAGCAGCTTGGGGGGGAATTCACCCCTCCACTTT | CASSLGGNSPLHF
NA | TRBJ2-3 | TRBV11-3 | NA | TGTGCCAGCAGCCGGACCCGGAATACGCAGTATTTT | CASSRTRNTQYF
TRBD1 | TRBJ1-1 | TRBV7-6 | NA | TGTGCCAGCAGTTGGGACAGTAACACTGAAGCTTTCTTT | CASSWDSNTEAFF
NA | TRBJ2-3 | TRBV7-2 | NA | TGTGCCAGCAGCTTAGTGAGGGGCGATACGCAGTATTTT | CASSLVRGDTQYF
NA | TRBJ2-7 | TRBV28 | NA | TGTGCCAGCAGTTTAGGAGGTCCTAAGTTCTACGAGCAGTACTTC | CASSLGGPKFYEQYF
TRBD1 | TRBJ1-4 | TRBV11-3 | NA | TGTGCCAGCAGCCGGACAGGGGCGCCTAATGAAAAACTGTTTTTT | CASSRTGAPNEKLFF
TRBD1 | TRBJ1-3 | TRBV9 | NA | TGTGCCAGCAGCGTAGGACAGGGGATCGATGGAAACACCATATATTTT | CASSVGQGIDGNTIYF
NA | TRBJ1-2 | TRBV5-1 | NA | TGCGCCAGCAGCTTGGCCCCCTCCACCGACAGTAACTATGGCTACACCTTC | CASSLAPSTDSNYGYTF
TRBD2 | TRBJ2-1 | TRBV10-1 | NA | TGCGCCAGCAGTCTAGCGGGAGCTCCCGGGGACAATGAGCAGTTCTTC | CASSLAGAPGDNEQFF
TRBD2 | TRBJ2-5 | TRBV30 | NA | TGTGCCTTCGAACGGGGGGTGGCGTACCAAGAGACCCAGTACTTC | CAFERGVAYQETQYF
NA | TRBJ1-2 | TRBV30 | NA | TGTGCCTGGAGTGTCGGGGGAGGCTACACCTTC | CAWSVGGGYTF
TRBD1 | TRBJ2-5 | TRBV5-4 | NA | TGTGCCAGCAGCGAAGGACAGGGGGAGACCCAGTACTTC | CASSEGQGETQYF
NA | TRBJ2-2 | TRBV5-1 | NA | TGCGCCAGCAGCTCGGGATCCGCGAACACCGGGGAGCTGTTTTTT | CASSSGSANTGELFF
NA | TRBJ1-4 | TRBV7-2 | NA | TGTGCCAGCAGCCGAGACAGGGAAAAACTGTTTTTT | CASSRDREKLFF
NA | TRBJ1-1 | TRBV6-5 | NA | TGTGCCAGCAGTTACTCGGCGTACATGAACACTGAAGCTTTCTTT | CASSYSAYMNTEAFF
NA | TRBJ1-5 | TRBV27 | few | TGTGCCAGCAGTTTACGGTCGAATCTAGGTCAGCCCCAGCATTTT | CASSLRSNLGQPQHF
NA | TRBJ1-1 | TRBV30 | few | TGTGCCTGGAAACGAATGAACACTGAAGCTTTCTTT | CAWKRMNTEAFF
NA | TRBJ1-2 | TRBV7-2 | NA | TGTGCCAGCAGCTTAGTGGCCAGGGCGGAGGATGGCTACACCTTC | CASSLVARAEDGYTF
NA | TRBJ2-7 | TRBV30 | medium-sized | TGTGCCTGTACTACAGGGTCCCACGAGCAGTACTTC | CACTTGSHEQYF
NA | TRBJ1-2 | TRBV7-3 | NA | TGTGCCAGCAGCTCCGGGGACTATGGCTACACCTTC | CASSSGDYGYTF
NA | TRBJ2-1 | TRBV18 | once | TGTGCCAGCTCACCTGACCGGGCCTCCCACTCCTACAATGAGCAGTTCTTC | CASSPDRASHSYNEQFF
TRBD1 | TRBJ2-3 | TRBV27 | NA | TGTGCCAGCAGTTTATTCCAGGGGGCGAGTCCAGATACGCAGTATTTT | CASSLFQGASPDTQYF
TRBD2 | TRBJ2-1 | TRBV9 | NA | TGTGCCAGCAGCGGGACTAGCGGGAGGGCCTACAATGAGCAGTTCTTC | CASSGTSGRAYNEQFF
NA | TRBJ2-5 | TRBV30 | NA | TGTGCCTGGATAGGGATCCAAGAGACCCAGTACTTC | CAWIGIQETQYF